This T cell receptor (beta chain) derives from a study of T cells in Graves' hyperthyroidism and ophthalmopathy. The wider study: Sampling of peripheral blood happened at initial diagnosis, prior to any treatment. Study-level points and caveats: Peripheral blood also featured most of the thyroid clonotypes expanded above 0.001.

Using RNA transcripts as the source, TCR beta CDR3 regions were amplified. In the first-round RT-PCR of the TCR CDR3, the HTBI primer set was used. TCRdb independently ran MiXCR on the multiplex PCR reads; one entry per CDR3 protein. Of some 510,000 distinct CDR3 sequences listed, less than 25% are singletons. A remark on this clonotype: Its target is unknown.

Trimming pared 5 bases from V and 2 bases from J, leaving 18 bases between. The CDR3 runs 17 residues. The germline V gene encodes CDR1 MNHNS and CDR2 SASEGT. Over 18 months, lack of ophthalmopathy progression marked Graves' hyperthyroidism as stable. Each diagnosis was grounded in clinical symptoms, serum thyroxine and TRAb, thyroid ultrasound, and orbital computed tomography. The chain joins TRBV6-1 to TRBJ2-2; TRBD1 might be the D (6 bases). The material sequenced was blood. This sequence was found in a man aged 18 to 30 with Graves' hyperthyroidism. The CDR3 DNA reads TGTGCCAGCAGTCCGGGACAAGGCCTCCCCAACACCGGGGAGCTGTTTTTT. It specifies CASSPGQGLPNTGELFF.